Listed here are 22 T cell receptor beta chains from one sample, sequenced in a study of metastatic and nonmetastatic thyroid tumors. Prior to thyroid surgery, none of the patients had received any treatment. MiXCR re-clonotyped the PCR reads for TCRdb. This table has fewer than 40,000 clones, approximately 25% appearing once. The sample taken for sequencing was blood. The source is a female donor with papillary thyroid cancer or a benign thyroid nodule (not recorded which). Some clones in this sample may be carry-over from other donors' samples.

This sequence joins TRBV6-2 or TRBV6-3 and TRBJ2-3; D might be TRBD2 (6 bases). The germline V gene encodes CDR1 MNHEY and CDR2 SVGEGT. The CDR3 consists of 15 residues. V lost 5 bases and J lost 7, with 19 bases in between. The CDR3 protein is CASSAGLLQTNTQYF. In DNA form, the CDR3 reads TGTGCCAGCAGTGCGGGACTCCTTCAAACAAATACGCAGTATTTT.

The sample holds many counts of this clone. This chain joins TRBV6-2 or TRBV6-3 and TRBJ2-2, with 12 bases aligning to TRBD2. The V and J ends lost 8 bases and 4 bases, in that order; junction bases with no gene match: 8. The CDR3 extends over 16 amino acids. Germline V CDR1 and CDR2: MNHEY, SVGEGT. The CDR3 is CASSRLAGDLTGELFF. CDR3 coding DNA: TGTGCCAGCTCCCGACTAGCGGGAGACCTCACCGGGGAGCTGTTTTTT.

This clone was counted between two and nine times. V usage is TRBV10-3 and J usage is TRBJ2-7, with D perhaps matching TRBD1 (6 bases). The CDR3 runs 16 residues. V was cut by 4 bases and J by 3 bases, with 19 bases left in between. The V gene's germline CDR1 is ENHRY and CDR2 SYGVKD. CDR3 loop: CAISGSRGGGGYEQYF. The CDR3 coding sequence is TGTGCCATCAGTGGGTCACGGGGTGGGGGCGGCTACGAGCAGTACTTC.

This clone was recorded at least ten times. The chain links TRBV14 to TRBJ2-3; the match to TRBD2 covers 8 bases. CDR1 and CDR2 from the germline V gene are SGHDN and FVKESK. The CDR3 length is 16 residues. Trimming removed 6 bases from V and 2 bases from J; junction bases left unmatched: 10. The DNA of the CDR3 is TGTGCCAGCAGACGGGGAAGAGCGGGAGCCACAGATACGCAGTATTTT. Translated: CASRRGRAGATDTQYF.

J is TRBJ2-5 and V is TRBV5-8; 8 positions agree with TRBD2. The CDR3 sequence is 15 residues long. CDR1 and CDR2 (germline): SGHTS, YDEGEE. Trimming cost V 4 bases and J 5 bases; bases outside gene matches: 10. CDR3 loop: CASSETSGRVETQYF. The CDR3 nucleotides read TGTGCCAGCAGCGAGACCAGCGGGAGAGTTGAGACCCAGTACTTC. Filled out from reference TRBV5-8 and TRBJ2-5, the complete variable domain reads EAGVTQSPTHLIKTRGQQATLRCSPISGHTSVYWYQQALGLGLQFLLWYDEGEERNRGNFPPRFSGRQFPNYSSELNVNALELEDSALYLCASSETSGRVETQYFGPGTRLLVL.

The V and J genes are TRBV7-8 and TRBJ1-1; possibly TRBD1 for D (5 bases). This CDR3 region has 15 residues. V dropped 4 bases and J dropped 2 bases, with 14 bases sitting between them. The germline V gene encodes CDR1 SGHVS and CDR2 FQNEAQ. The CDR3 is CASSSLGRTNTEAFF. DNA for the CDR3: TGTGCCAGCAGCTCTCTAGGGCGGACAAACACTGAAGCTTTCTTT.

At least ten counts were recorded for this clone. In nucleotides, the CDR3 is TGTGCCAGCAGCGTACAACCAGGGGGCCAGATGAACACCGGGGAGCTGTTTTTT. Residues: CASSVQPGGQMNTGELFF. The rearrangement links TRBV9 to TRBJ2-2; 8 bases are a match to TRBD1. V lost 1 base to trimming and J lost 1 base; unmatched junction nucleotides: 9. The germline V gene encodes CDR1 SGDLS and CDR2 YYNGEE. The CDR3 loop spans 18 amino acids.

This clone has a count of ten or more. The V call is TRBV10-3, the J call TRBJ2-2, with D possibly matching TRBD2 (6 bases). V lost 4 bases, J lost 2 bases, and 11 bases lay in between. Germline lookup yields CDR1 ENHRY and CDR2 SYGVKD. The CDR3 runs to 15 residues. The CDR3 region is CAISVSGGNTGELFF. The CDR3 DNA is TGTGCCATCAGTGTTAGCGGAGGCAACACCGGGGAGCTGTTTTTT.

This clone was picked up many times. The rearrangement links TRBV29-1 to TRBJ1-2; 7 bases line up with TRBD1. The CDR3 covers 21 residues. Per the germline V gene, CDR1 is SQVTM and CDR2 is ANQGSEA. The J segment lost 5 bases and the V segment lost 4 bases, leaving 31 bases of the junction unmatched. CDR3 region: CSVVGTNRGQGGTKEVYGYTF. The CDR3 nucleotides read TGCAGCGTTGTCGGAACTAATAGGGGGCAGGGTGGTACCAAAGAGGTTTATGGCTACACCTTC.

This clone was counted many times. The rearrangement joins TRBV5-1 to TRBJ2-7; no clear D gene. The germline CDR1 and CDR2 sequences are SGHRS and YFSETQ. The CDR3 contains 13 residues. Trimming stripped 0 bases from V and 7 bases from J, with 11 bases between. CDR3 sequence (DNA): TGCGCCAGCAGCTTGGGCCTTAAGGAGGAGCAGTACTTC. Translating gives CASSLGLKEEQYF.

Judged by abundance, this clone is medium-sized. The chain recombines TRBV6-5 with TRBJ2-2; weak D call: TRBD1 (5 bases). Germline V CDR1 and CDR2: MNHEY, SVGAGI. This CDR3 spans 13 amino acids. V lost 2 bases and J lost 8, with 9 bases in between. This chain's CDR3 is CASSYPQVGELFF. DNA of the CDR3: TGTGCCAGCAGTTACCCACAGGTTGGGGAGCTGTTTTTT.

This CDR3 is CASSPDRGHAEQYF. The CDR3 DNA reads as TGCGCCAGCAGCCCGGACAGGGGGCATGCCGAGCAGTACTTC. J is TRBJ2-7 and V is TRBV4-3; 11 bases agree with TRBD1. Germline V lookup: CDR1 LGHNA, CDR2 YSLEER. CDR3 size: 14 residues. After removal of 4 bases from V and 6 bases from J, the junction contained 5 bases not matched to a gene.

This clone has more than one count but fewer than ten. The J gene is TRBJ2-7, the V gene TRBV15, with 9 bases identical to TRBD1. Germline trimming cut 1 base from V and 5 bases from J; bases unmatched to any gene: 9. There are 16 residues in the CDR3. Per the germline V gene, CDR1 is LNHNV and CDR2 is YYDKDF (reference sequence). The CDR3, as DNA: TGTGCCACCAGCAGAGCGGCCGGGACAGGGTCCGACGAGCAGTACTTC. This translates into CATSRAAGTGSDEQYF.

This clone was counted many times. The junction departs from germline at one end; a sequencing error may be responsible. The chain joins TRBV6-1 to TRBJ1-5; no firm D call. This CDR3 is 14 amino acids long. CDR1 and CDR2 from the germline V gene are MNHNS and SASEGT. The CDR3 is CAGRPAQRNQPQHF. In DNA form, the CDR3 reads TGTGCCGGCAGACCCGCCCAGCGCAATCAGCCCCAGCATTTT.

The chain carries TRBV6-2 or TRBV6-3 and TRBJ1-1; D uncertain. CDR1 is MNHEY, CDR2 SVGEGT, per germline. The CDR3 length is 13 residues. V dropped 8 bases and J dropped 1 base, with 11 bases sitting between them. The CDR3 protein is CASSLGRNTEAFF. The CDR3 DNA reads TGTGCCAGCTCGTTGGGCAGGAACACTGAAGCTTTCTTT.

This chain links TRBV9 with TRBJ2-2; D is undetermined. The CDR3 is made up of 13 amino acids. Germline V gene lookup returns CDR1 SGDLS and CDR2 YYNGEE. The V end was cut by 0 bases, the J end by 6 bases, with 6 bases between. The CDR3 spells CASSVVSPGELFF. Here the CDR3 DNA reads TGTGCCAGCAGCGTAGTTAGTCCCGGGGAGCTGTTTTTT.

This clone has at least ten counts. This chain joins TRBV20-1 and TRBJ1-1, with a possible D match to TRBD1 (5 bases). This CDR3 has 13 residues. Deletions cut 1 base from V and 0 bases from J, with 6 bases between. Germline assignment: CDR1 DFQATT and CDR2 SNEGSKA (reference sequence). As DNA, the CDR3 is TGCAGTGCTAGAGGGGGACTGAACACTGAAGCTTTCTTT. This codes for CSARGGLNTEAFF.

This clone was counted at least ten times. The chain has TRBV7-2 and TRBJ2-7; no clear D. V was trimmed by 2 bases and J by 0 bases, leaving 8 bases between them. The germline gives CDR1 SGHTA, CDR2 FQGNSA. This CDR3 has 14 amino acids. This chain's CDR3 is CASSLWQNSYEQYF. The CDR3 DNA reads TGTGCCAGCAGCTTATGGCAGAACTCCTACGAGCAGTACTTC. Full variable domain (rest looked up from reference TRBV7-2 and TRBJ2-7): GAGVSQSPSNKVTEKGKDVELRCDPISGHTALYWYRQSLGQGLEFLIYFQGNSAPDKSGLPSDRFSAERTGGSVSTLTIQRTQQEDSAVYLCASSLWQNSYEQYFGPGTRLTVT.

V usage is TRBV10-2 and J usage is TRBJ2-4; 12 bases map to TRBD2. The CDR3 consists of 15 residues. The V gene end was trimmed by 11 bases and the J gene end by 1 base; junction bases not matched to a gene: 6. Germline-derived CDR1 and CDR2 are WSHSY and SAAADI. The DNA of the CDR3 is TGCGCCGGGGCTAGCGGGAGGGCGGCCAAAAACATTCAGTACTTC. This translates into CAGASGRAAKNIQYF.

This clone has at least ten counts. This chain links TRBV2 with TRBJ2-5; 11 bases align to TRBD2. The trim removed 3 bases at V and 5 bases at J, leaving 5 bases unmatched. Germline assignment: CDR1 SNHLY and CDR2 FYNNEI. The CDR3 covers 15 residues. The CDR3 loop reads CASSDLASGRETQYF. CDR3 in DNA: TGTGCCAGCAGTGATCTAGCTAGCGGGAGGGAGACCCAGTACTTC.

CDR3 amino acids: CASSDGTNTDTQYF. CDR3 DNA: TGTGCCAGCAGTGACGGGACAAACACAGATACGCAGTATTTT. The J gene is TRBJ2-3, the V gene TRBV6-1, with D maybe TRBD1 (6 bases). This CDR3 has 14 residues. V was trimmed by 3 bases and J by 2 bases, leaving 9 bases between them. The germline V gene encodes CDR1 MNHNS and CDR2 SASEGT.

There are many counts of this clone. A clone one base away is much larger, so this may be a read error. The same CDR3 can be traced to other DNA sequences in this sample. The chain uses TRBV28 and TRBJ1-2; D is possibly TRBD1 (6 bases). V lost 6 bases and J lost 6, with 14 bases in between. Germline CDR1 is MDHEN and CDR2 is SYDVKM. CDR3 size: 13 residues. CDR3 sequence (DNA): TGTGCCAGCAGGTCCTCAGGGGCGGATGGCTACACCTTC. Protein product: CASRSSGADGYTF.